The clone carrying this TCR beta chain was recorded at least ten times. Its antigen is currently unknown. This entry is derived from a study of T cells after posttransplantation cyclophosphamide. Study-wide findings and caveats: Recipient CMV seropositivity and CMV reactivation strongly tracked TRB clonality. TRB overlap between skin or GI tissue T cells and blood was limited.

Per germline, CDR1 GTSNPN and CDR2 SVGIG (reference sequence). This CDR3 contains 12 residues. The V and J ends lost 8 bases and 5 bases, in that order; junction bases with no gene match: 6. The method was immunoSEQ multiplex PCR; TCRdb's version includes in-frame clones alone and lacks a portion of them. The repertoire consists of about 39,000 clones, none detected only once. Peripheral blood was collected from the related graft donor on the marrow donation day. Sequenced input: PBMCs. This receptor was taken from a woman in her 50s in good health and a related stem cell transplant donor. The chain is built from TRBV30 and TRBJ2-1; TRBD2 matches 7 bases. In DNA, the CDR3 is TGTGCCCTAGCGGCCAAGAACAATGAGCAGTTCTTC. Protein sequence: CALAAKNNEQFF.